The entry below describes one T cell receptor (beta chain). The CDR3 loop spans 14 amino acids. V dropped 6 bases and J dropped 0 bases, with 11 bases sitting between them. Germline lookup yields CDR1 MNHEY and CDR2 SMNVEV (reference sequence). The data stem from a study of beta chain features in type 1 diabetes. Reverse transcription of all isolated RNA meant that expressed TCRB transcripts were sequenced. The read count averaged roughly 3.5 million across naive, central memory and regulatory T cell samples. The repertoire was sequenced with immunoSEQ multiplex PCR; TCRdb's copy has only in-frame clones and lacks some. The data contain 970,000 or so clones, about 17% of them singletons.

Sequencing was performed on naive CD4+ T cells from blood. J is TRBJ2-5 and V is TRBV27; the D gene is possibly TRBD1 (5 bases). The receptor's source is a woman aged 18 to 35 in good health. The CDR3 loop reads CASSPDSYQETQYF. The CDR3 nucleotides are TGTGCCAGCAGCCCAGACAGCTACCAAGAGACCCAGTACTTC.